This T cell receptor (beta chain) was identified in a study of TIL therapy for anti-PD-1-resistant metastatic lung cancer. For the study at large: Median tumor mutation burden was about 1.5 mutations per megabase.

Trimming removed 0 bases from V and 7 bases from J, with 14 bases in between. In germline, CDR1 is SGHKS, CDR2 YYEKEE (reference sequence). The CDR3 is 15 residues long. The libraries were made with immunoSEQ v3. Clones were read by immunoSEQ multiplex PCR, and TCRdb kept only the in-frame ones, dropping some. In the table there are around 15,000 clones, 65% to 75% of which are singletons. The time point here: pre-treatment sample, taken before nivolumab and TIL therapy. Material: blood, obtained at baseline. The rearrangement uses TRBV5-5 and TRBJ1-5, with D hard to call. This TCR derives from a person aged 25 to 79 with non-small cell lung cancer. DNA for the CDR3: TGTGCCAGCAGCTTGGGGCCGGGCGCGTTACAGCCCCAGCATTTT. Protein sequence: CASSLGPGALQPQHF.